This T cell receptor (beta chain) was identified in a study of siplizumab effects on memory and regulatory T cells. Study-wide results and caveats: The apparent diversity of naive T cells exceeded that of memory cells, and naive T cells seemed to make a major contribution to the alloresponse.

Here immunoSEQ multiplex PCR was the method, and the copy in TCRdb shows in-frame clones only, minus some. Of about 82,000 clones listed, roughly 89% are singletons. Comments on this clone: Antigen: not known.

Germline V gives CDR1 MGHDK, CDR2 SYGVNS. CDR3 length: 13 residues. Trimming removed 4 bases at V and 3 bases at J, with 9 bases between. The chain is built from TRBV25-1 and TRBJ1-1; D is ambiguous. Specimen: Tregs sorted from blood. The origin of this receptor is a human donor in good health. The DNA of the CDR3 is TGTGCCAGCAGTGGTAATGGGGACACTGAAGCTTTCTTT. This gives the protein CASSGNGDTEAFF.